This T cell receptor (delta chain) stems from a study of gamma-delta chains in newborns, infants, children. The overall study: Polyclonal expansion of innate γδ T cells after birth follows microbial exposure.

The V end lost 0 bases, the J end lost 0 bases, and 11 bases lay between the germline ends. Per the germline V gene, CDR1 is GEAIGNYY and CDR2 is EKD. There are 18 residues in the CDR3. This clone is labeled medium-sized (0.01 to 0.1%). At the DNA level, this CDR3 is encoded by other sequences in the same sample as well. TCRdb re-analyzed the reads via CATT. The sample records under 8,000 delta-chain clones, 0.5% to 0.85% being singletons. Sequencing was done on a sample of blood. The origin of this receptor is a child who was a newborn, infant or young child, either healthy, febrile or measles-vaccinated (not recorded which). The rearrangement joins TRDV2 to TRDJ3, with a possible D match to TRDD3 (5 bases). CDR3 DNA: TGTGCCTGTGACACCGGGGACTGGAGCTCCTGGGACACCCGACAGATGTTTTTC. This gives the protein CACDTGDWSSWDTRQMFF.